The TCR beta chain described here comes from a study of blood T cells in healthy people across ages. Together with a sample-barcoded 5' primer, a J-beta primer mix was included in a second PCR lasting roughly 6 to 12 cycles. TCRdb redid the calling of the 5' RACE reads with MiXCR, one entry per CDR3 protein. The sample consists of approximately 2,000,000 distinct CDR3 sequences, about two fifths of them appearing once. The V and J ends lost 6 bases and 3 bases, in that order; junction bases with no gene match: 7. Germline CDR1 DFQATT, CDR2 SNEGSKA (reference sequence). The CDR3 contains 14 residues. This clonotype was observed a handful of times.

The specimen was blood. The source is a human donor in good health. The chain is built from TRBV20-1 and TRBJ2-1; 8 bases fit TRBD1. The CDR3 DNA sequence: TGCAGTGCCCGGACAGGGCAACTCTACAATGAGCAGTTCTTC. Residues: CSARTGQLYNEQFF.